Listed below are T cell receptor beta chains from one sample, sequenced in a study of T cell repertoires in cytomegalovirus infection. The antigens for these receptors are not known. From the reads, TCRdb called clonotypes with MiXCR, one entry per CDR3 protein. The table lists fewer than 950,000 distinct CDR3 sequences, approximately 30% of them singletons. The sequencing used cultured CD8+ T cells from PBMCs, collected from culture after CMV antigen stimulation. These receptors were collected from a human donor in good health (CMV status not recorded). Some clones in this sample may be carry-over from other donors' samples. CDR3s include the opening cysteine and the closing phenylalanine or tryptophan. Each record gives: D gene, J gene, clone size, V gene, CDR3 DNA, CDR3 protein. D genes are given only for firm matches. Clone size is given for some rows only: seen once, a few or many times, or a class if the clone is expanded.

. | TRBJ1-6 | . | TRBV15 | TGTGCCACCAGCAGAGACAGCTCGGTAAAGCCCCTCCACTTT | CATSRDSSVKPLHF
. | TRBJ1-1 | few | TRBV25-1 | TGTGCCAGCAGTGAATATAGGTCGCCAGGCTTATCTGAAGCTTTCTTT | CASSEYRSPGLSEAFF
. | TRBJ2-7 | many | TRBV6-1 | TGTGCCAGCAGTTGGACAAATCAGTACTTC | CASSWTNQYF
TRBD1 | TRBJ2-3 | few | TRBV4-1 | TGCGCCAGCAGCCTATTGACAGGGGCCACAGATACGCAGTATTTT | CASSLLTGATDTQYF
. | TRBJ2-2 | few | TRBV6-2/TRBV6-3 | TGTGCCAGCAGTTACGTACGGACAAACACCGGGGAGCTGTTTTTT | CASSYVRTNTGELFF
. | TRBJ1-1 | few | TRBV28 | TGTGCCAGCAGTTCTACCCCCATCCAGGGGAATCAAGCTTTCTTT | CASSSTPIQGNQAFF
TRBD2 | TRBJ2-3 | . | TRBV6-1 | TGTGCCAGCAGTGAACGAGCGGGGGGGAGCACAGATACGCAGTATTTT | CASSERAGGSTDTQYF
. | TRBJ1-1 | . | TRBV7-9 | TGTGCCAGCAGCTTAGGAGGGGACCTGAGGAACACTGAAGCTTTCTTT | CASSLGGDLRNTEAFF
TRBD2 | TRBJ2-3 | few | TRBV2 | TGTGCCAGCAGCGAGGGACTAGATAGCACAGATACGCAGTATTTT | CASSEGLDSTDTQYF
. | TRBJ2-3 | . | TRBV7-6 | TGTGCCAGCAGCTTAAATGTCGGGCACCTCACAGATACGCAGTATTTT | CASSLNVGHLTDTQYF
. | TRBJ1-1 | . | TRBV7-8 | TGTGCCAGCAGCTTAACTCAGGGAGCTTTCTTT | CASSLTQGAFF
. | TRBJ1-2 | . | TRBV12-3/TRBV12-4 | TGTGCCAGCAGTGACGCGGGGTCCTATTATGGCTACACCTTC | CASSDAGSYYGYTF
. | TRBJ2-2 | . | TRBV27 | TGTGCCGGCAGCGTGGGCCTAAACACCGGGGAGCTGTTTTTT | CAGSVGLNTGELFF
TRBD1 | TRBJ1-4 | few | TRBV11-2 | TGTGCCAGCAGCTTAGGACAGGGGAGTGAAAAACTGTTTTTT | CASSLGQGSEKLFF
TRBD1 | TRBJ1-2 | . | TRBV4-3 | TGCGCCAGCAGCCAGATCCACAGGGGAGACTATGGCTACACCTTC | CASSQIHRGDYGYTF
. | TRBJ2-1 | few | TRBV10-3 | TGTGCCATCAGGGACATAACGACCCTACAGGGCAATGAGCAGTTCTTC | CAIRDITTLQGNEQFF
. | TRBJ2-2 | few | TRBV7-3 | TGTGCCAGCAGCTTCACGGACAGTAACGCGAACACCGGGGAGCTGTTTTTT | CASSFTDSNANTGELFF
. | TRBJ1-1 | . | TRBV25-1 | TGTGCCAGCGACCAGGGAGGCACTGAAGCTTTCTTT | CASDQGGTEAFF
TRBD2 | TRBJ2-5 | . | TRBV19 | TGTGCCAGTAGTATATCTCCCTACGGACTAGGGGAGACCCAGTACTTC | CASSISPYGLGETQYF
. | TRBJ1-3 | few | TRBV19 | TGTGCCACCACGGAGTTCGGTGGAAACACCATATATTTT | CATTEFGGNTIYF
. | TRBJ1-1 | once | TRBV12-3/TRBV12-4 | TGTGCCAGCAGTTTAGAGTCCAGGTCTGAAGCTTTCTTT | CASSLESRSEAFF
. | TRBJ2-1 | few | TRBV6-5 | TGTGCCAGCAGTTACACCCGAGGGGGGGATGAGCAGTTCTTC | CASSYTRGGDEQFF
. | TRBJ1-1 | . | TRBV10-3 | TGTGCCATCAGAAGATCCCGGTCCCATTTCTTT | CAIRRSRSHFF
. | TRBJ1-1 | . | TRBV6-6 | TGTGCCAGCAGTTACACAGACACTGAAGCTTTCTTT | CASSYTDTEAFF
. | TRBJ2-7 | few | TRBV7-8 | TGTGCCAGCAGCACCACAGGGCGAGAGCAGTACTTC | CASSTTGREQYF
TRBD1 | TRBJ1-1 | few | TRBV7-9 | TGTGCCAGCAGCTTAGGAGACAGGGTCGGAGCTTTCTTT | CASSLGDRVGAFF
. | TRBJ2-1 | . | TRBV7-3 | TGTGCCAGCAGCTTAGAGGCGAGGAGGTACGATGAGCAGTTCTTC | CASSLEARRYDEQFF
. | TRBJ1-6 | few | TRBV15 | TGTGCCACCAGCAGAGCCCGGCAGGGGAGGGAGTCACCCCTCCACTTT | CATSRARQGRESPLHF
. | TRBJ1-5 | . | TRBV27 | TGTGCCAGCAGTTTATCAGGAGACTTCAATCAGCCCCAGCATTTT | CASSLSGDFNQPQHF
. | TRBJ2-5 | . | TRBV29-1 | TGCAGCGTTGAAAGCGAGTTAGAGACCCAGTACTTC | CSVESELETQYF
. | TRBJ2-4 | . | TRBV7-9 | TGTGCCAGCAGCCCGACACCACTCAACATTCAGTACTTC | CASSPTPLNIQYF
. | TRBJ1-5 | few | TRBV28 | TGTGCCAGCAGGGAAAAGATTCAGAACAATCAGCCCCAGCATTTT | CASREKIQNNQPQHF
. | TRBJ1-2 | . | TRBV27 | TGTGCCAGCAGTTGGGACAAGAACTATGGCTACACCTTC | CASSWDKNYGYTF
TRBD2 | TRBJ2-1 | . | TRBV14 | TGTGCCAGCAACCAAGTTCTCACTAGCGGGGGGAAATACAATGAGCAGTTCTTC | CASNQVLTSGGKYNEQFF
. | TRBJ1-4 | few | TRBV28 | TGTGCCAGCAGTTTACAGGGGCCGGCTAATGAAAAACTGTTTTTT | CASSLQGPANEKLFF
TRBD1 | TRBJ2-5 | . | TRBV7-1 | TGTGCCAGCAGGGGACAGGGGGCATCAGAGACCCAGTACTTC | CASRGQGASETQYF
TRBD1 | TRBJ2-2 | . | TRBV5-4 | TGTGCCAGCAGCTTGTGGGGGACAGGGGTGACCGGGGAGCTGTTTTTT | CASSLWGTGVTGELFF
TRBD1 | TRBJ2-7 | few | TRBV7-9 | TGTGCCAGCAGTTTGGGGCCGGGACAGACCTACGAGCAGTACTTC | CASSLGPGQTYEQYF
. | TRBJ1-6 | few | TRBV19 | TGTGCCAGTAGTTTCGACAGCTCTAATAATTCACCCCTCCACTTT | CASSFDSSNNSPLHF
TRBD2 | TRBJ2-1 | many | TRBV7-3 | TGTGCCAGCAGCTTAAGGGGTAGCGGGGAATTTTACAATGAGCAGTTCTTC | CASSLRGSGEFYNEQFF
TRBD1 | TRBJ2-7 | many | TRBV7-9 | TGTGCCAGCAGCTCGGGACAGGGAGGCTACGAGCAGTACTTC | CASSSGQGGYEQYF
. | TRBJ2-3 | . | TRBV7-8 | TGTGCCAGCAGCTTAGCTCTTTGGCTAGCGAACACAGATACGCAGTATTTT | CASSLALWLANTDTQYF
. | TRBJ1-1 | . | TRBV2 | TGTGGCACTGAGTACCGGGGAGAAGCTTTCTTT | CGTEYRGEAFF
. | TRBJ2-2 | few | TRBV7-2 | TGTGCCAGCAGCTTAGAAAGGGTAGCCACCGGGGAGCTGTTTTTT | CASSLERVATGELFF
. | TRBJ2-3 | . | TRBV7-9 | TGTGCCAGCAGCCGTGGGTCAGCGAACCGGGGCACAGATACGCAGTATTTT | CASSRGSANRGTDTQYF
. | TRBJ2-1 | . | TRBV19 | TGTGCCAGTAGTATCCGAGGAAGTAACAATGAGCAGTTCTTC | CASSIRGSNNEQFF
. | TRBJ2-2 | . | TRBV4-1 | TGCGCCAGCAGCCAAGGTCCTATTAAAGACACGTACGACACCGGGGAGCTGTTTTTT | CASSQGPIKDTYDTGELFF
. | TRBJ2-5 | few | TRBV27 | TGTGCCAGCAGCCCGGGACTCTACCCTCAAGAGACCCAGTACTTC | CASSPGLYPQETQYF
TRBD1 | TRBJ2-2 | few | TRBV15 | TGTGCCACTTCGCGAGACAGGGGTCGAACCGGGGAGCTGTTTTTT | CATSRDRGRTGELFF
. | TRBJ1-1 | . | TRBV6-6 | TGTGCCAGCAGTTACGGGGGGGCTGTGAACACTGAAGCTTTCTTT | CASSYGGAVNTEAFF
TRBD2 | TRBJ2-2 | few | TRBV11-2 | TGTGCCAGCAGCTTAGCCCTAGCGGGGGCCACCGGGGAGCTGTTTTTT | CASSLALAGATGELFF
TRBD1 | TRBJ2-7 | many | TRBV7-6 | TGTGCCAGCAGCTTAGGGGACAGGAGAGACTACGAGCAGTACTTC | CASSLGDRRDYEQYF
. | TRBJ2-7 | few | TRBV28 | TGTGCCAGCAGTCCACCGGGACTTCCGTCCTACGAGCAGTACTTC | CASSPPGLPSYEQYF